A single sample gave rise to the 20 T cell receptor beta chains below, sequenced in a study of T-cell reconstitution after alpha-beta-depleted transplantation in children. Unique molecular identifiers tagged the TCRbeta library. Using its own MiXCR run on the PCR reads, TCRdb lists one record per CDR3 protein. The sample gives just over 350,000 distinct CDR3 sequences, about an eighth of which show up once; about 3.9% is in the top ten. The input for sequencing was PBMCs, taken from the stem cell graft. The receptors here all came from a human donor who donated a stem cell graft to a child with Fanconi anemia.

The chain's CDR3 is CASSRLTSGDLPGTGELFF. CDR3 nucleotide sequence: TGTGCCAGCAGCCGACTGACTAGCGGGGACCTTCCGGGTACCGGGGAGCTGTTTTTT. The genes are TRBV3-1 and TRBJ2-2; 11 bases are shared with TRBD2. With V trimmed by 4 bases and J by 5 bases, 15 bases remained unmatched. Germline values: CDR1 LGHDT, CDR2 YNNKEL (reference sequence). The CDR3 totals 19 residues. The complete variable domain, with remaining parts taken from reference TRBV3-1 and TRBJ2-2, reads DTAVSQTPKYLVTQMGNDKSIKCEQNLGHDTMYWYKQDSKKFLKIMFSYNNKELIINETVPNRFSPKSPDKAHLNLHINSLELGDSAVYFCASSRLTSGDLPGTGELFFGEGSRLTVL.

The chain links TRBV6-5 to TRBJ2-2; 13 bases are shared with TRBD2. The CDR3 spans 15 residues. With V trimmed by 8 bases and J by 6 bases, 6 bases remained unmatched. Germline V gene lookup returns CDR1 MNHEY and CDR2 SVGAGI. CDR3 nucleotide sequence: TGTGCCAGCCTTACTAGCGGGGGGGCCGCCGGGGAGCTGTTTTTT. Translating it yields CASLTSGGAAGELFF.

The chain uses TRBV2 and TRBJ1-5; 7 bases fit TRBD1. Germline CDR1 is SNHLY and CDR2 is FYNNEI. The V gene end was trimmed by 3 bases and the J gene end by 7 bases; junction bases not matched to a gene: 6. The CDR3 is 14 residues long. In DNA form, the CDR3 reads TGTGCCAGCAGTGAGCAGGGGGTGGAGCAGCCCCAGCATTTT. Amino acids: CASSEQGVEQPQHF.

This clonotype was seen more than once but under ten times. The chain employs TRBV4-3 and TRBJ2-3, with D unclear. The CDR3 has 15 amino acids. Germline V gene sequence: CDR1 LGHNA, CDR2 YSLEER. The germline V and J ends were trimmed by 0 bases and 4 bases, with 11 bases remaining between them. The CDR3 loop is CASSQDLGLADTQYF. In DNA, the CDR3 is TGCGCCAGCAGCCAAGATCTCGGTTTGGCAGATACGCAGTATTTT.

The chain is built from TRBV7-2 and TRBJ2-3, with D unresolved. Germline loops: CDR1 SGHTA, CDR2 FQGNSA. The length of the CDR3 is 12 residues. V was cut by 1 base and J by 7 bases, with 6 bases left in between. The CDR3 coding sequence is TGTGCCAGCAGCTTAGAACGGAATACGCAGTATTTT. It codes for CASSLERNTQYF.

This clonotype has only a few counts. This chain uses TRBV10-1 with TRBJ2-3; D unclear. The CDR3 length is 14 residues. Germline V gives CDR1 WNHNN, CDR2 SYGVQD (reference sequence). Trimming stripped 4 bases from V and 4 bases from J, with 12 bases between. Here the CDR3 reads CASSAPEIPDTQYF. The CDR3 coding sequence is TGCGCCAGCAGTGCGCCCGAGATTCCAGATACGCAGTATTTT.

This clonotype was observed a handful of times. In nucleotides, the CDR3 is TGTGCCAGCAGTTTGCTACCTATCACCGGGCTGGCAGTAGAGACCCAGTACTTC. Encoded protein: CASSLLPITGLAVETQYF. V usage is TRBV27 and J usage is TRBJ2-5; D call uncertain. Trimming pared 3 bases from V and 4 bases from J, leaving 24 bases between. Germline CDR1 and CDR2: MNHEY and SMNVEV (reference sequence). The CDR3 is made up of 18 amino acids.

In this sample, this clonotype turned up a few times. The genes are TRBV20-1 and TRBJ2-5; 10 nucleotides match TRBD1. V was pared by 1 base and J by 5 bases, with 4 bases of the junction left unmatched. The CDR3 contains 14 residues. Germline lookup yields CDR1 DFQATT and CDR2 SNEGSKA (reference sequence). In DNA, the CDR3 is TGCAGTGCTAGAGCGCCGGGACAGGGGGAGACCCAGTACTTC. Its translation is CSARAPGQGETQYF.

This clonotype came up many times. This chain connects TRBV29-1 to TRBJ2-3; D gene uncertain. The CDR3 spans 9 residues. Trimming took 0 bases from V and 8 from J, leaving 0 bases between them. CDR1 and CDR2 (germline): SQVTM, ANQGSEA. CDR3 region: CSVEDTQYF. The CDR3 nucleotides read TGCAGCGTTGAAGATACGCAGTATTTT.

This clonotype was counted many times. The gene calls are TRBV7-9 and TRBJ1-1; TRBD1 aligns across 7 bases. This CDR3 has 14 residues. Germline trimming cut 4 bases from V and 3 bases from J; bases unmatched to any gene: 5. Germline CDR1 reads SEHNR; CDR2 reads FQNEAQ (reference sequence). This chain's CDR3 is CASSSAGGHTEAFF. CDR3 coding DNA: TGTGCCAGCAGCTCCGCAGGGGGGCACACTGAAGCTTTCTTT. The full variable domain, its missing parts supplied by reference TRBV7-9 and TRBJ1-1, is DTGVSQNPRHKITKRGQNVTFRCDPISEHNRLYWYRQTLGQGPEFLTYFQNEAQLEKSRLLSDRFSAERPKGSFSTLEIQRTEQGDSAMYLCASSSAGGHTEAFFGQGTRLTVV.

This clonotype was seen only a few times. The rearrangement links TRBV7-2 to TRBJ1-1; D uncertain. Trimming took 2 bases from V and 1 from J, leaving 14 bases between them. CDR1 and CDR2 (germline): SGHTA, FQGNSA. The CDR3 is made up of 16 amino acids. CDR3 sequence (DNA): TGTGCCAGCAGCTTAACGGCTCTTCGAGGGAACACTGAAGCTTTCTTT. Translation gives CASSLTALRGNTEAFF.

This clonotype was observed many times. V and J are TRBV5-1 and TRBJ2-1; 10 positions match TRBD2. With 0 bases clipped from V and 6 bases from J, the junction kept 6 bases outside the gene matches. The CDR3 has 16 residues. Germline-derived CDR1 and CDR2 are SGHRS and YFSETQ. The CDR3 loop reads CASSLAASGGLNEQFF. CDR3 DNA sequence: TGCGCCAGCAGCTTGGCCGCTAGCGGGGGACTCAATGAGCAGTTCTTC.

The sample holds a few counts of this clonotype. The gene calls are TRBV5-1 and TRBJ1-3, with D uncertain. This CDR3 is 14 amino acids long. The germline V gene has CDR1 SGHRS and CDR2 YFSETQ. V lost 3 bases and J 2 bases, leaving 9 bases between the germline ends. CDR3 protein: CASSSSGPGNTIYF. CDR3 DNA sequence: TGCGCCAGCAGCTCGTCCGGGCCTGGAAACACCATATATTTT.

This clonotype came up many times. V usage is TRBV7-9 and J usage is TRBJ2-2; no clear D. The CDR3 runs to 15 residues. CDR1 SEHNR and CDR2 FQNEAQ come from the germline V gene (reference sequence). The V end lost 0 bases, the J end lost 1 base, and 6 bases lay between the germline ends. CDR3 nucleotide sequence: TGTGCCAGCAGCTTAGCGAGAGGGAACACCGGGGAGCTGTTTTTT. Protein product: CASSLARGNTGELFF.

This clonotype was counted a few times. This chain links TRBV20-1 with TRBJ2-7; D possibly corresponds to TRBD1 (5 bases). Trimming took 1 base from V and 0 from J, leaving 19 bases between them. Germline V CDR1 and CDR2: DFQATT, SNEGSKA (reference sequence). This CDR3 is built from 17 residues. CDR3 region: CSARVVGSGRSSYEQYF. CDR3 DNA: TGCAGTGCTAGAGTGGTAGGCTCAGGGCGAAGCTCCTACGAGCAGTACTTC.

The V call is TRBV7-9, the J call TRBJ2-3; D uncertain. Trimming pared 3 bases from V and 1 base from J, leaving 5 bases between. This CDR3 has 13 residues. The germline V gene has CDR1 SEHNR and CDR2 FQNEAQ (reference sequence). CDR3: CASSFTRTDTQYF. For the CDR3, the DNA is TGTGCCAGCAGCTTCACTCGCACAGATACGCAGTATTTT.

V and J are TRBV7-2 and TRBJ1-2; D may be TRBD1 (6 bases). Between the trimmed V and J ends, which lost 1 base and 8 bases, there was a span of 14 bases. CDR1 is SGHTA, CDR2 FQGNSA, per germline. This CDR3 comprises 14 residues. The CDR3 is CASSLDREPKGYTF. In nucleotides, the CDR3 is TGTGCCAGCAGCTTAGACAGGGAGCCAAAAGGCTACACCTTC.

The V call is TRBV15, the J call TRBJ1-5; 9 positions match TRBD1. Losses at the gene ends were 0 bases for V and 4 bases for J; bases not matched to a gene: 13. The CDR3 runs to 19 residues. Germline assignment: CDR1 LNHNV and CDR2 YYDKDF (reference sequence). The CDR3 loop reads CATSRDPGTGTAANQPQHF. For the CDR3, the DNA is TGTGCCACCAGCAGAGATCCCGGGACAGGGACGGCGGCGAATCAGCCCCAGCATTTT.

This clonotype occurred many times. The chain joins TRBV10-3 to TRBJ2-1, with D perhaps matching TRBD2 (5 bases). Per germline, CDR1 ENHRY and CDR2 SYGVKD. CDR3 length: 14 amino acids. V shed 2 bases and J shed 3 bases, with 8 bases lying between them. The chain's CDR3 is CAISEGLNYNEQFF. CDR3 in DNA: TGTGCCATCAGTGAGGGACTCAACTACAATGAGCAGTTCTTC.

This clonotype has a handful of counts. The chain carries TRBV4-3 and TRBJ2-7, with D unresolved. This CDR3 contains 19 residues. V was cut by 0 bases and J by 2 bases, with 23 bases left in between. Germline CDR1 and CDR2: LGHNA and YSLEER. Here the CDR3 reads CASSQDLIAGTGQTYEQYV. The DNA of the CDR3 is TGCGCCAGCAGCCAAGATCTGATAGCAGGAACGGGTCAGACCTACGAGCAGTACGTC.